This T cell receptor (beta chain) comes out of a study of blood T cell repertoires in COVID-19. Study overall: T cells, B-cell-depleted T cells, or PBMCs provided the cDNA or gDNA that served as material.

Seattle enrolled patients during active infection and tracked them longitudinally. Original analysis: Cell counts per sample came from amplifying reference gene primers. Libraries were prepared by immunoSEQ multiplex PCR; TCRdb keeps only in-frame clonotypes and omits some of them. V, J and clone size are taken as reported in that table, and D and trimming were inferred from the DNA itself. The repertoire holds 100,000 to 150,000 clones, with about four fifths as singletons. This TCR was recovered from a young man with COVID-19, enrolled during active disease. Sample: peripheral blood.

The CDR3 region is CAWGDRGNTIYF. The CDR3 DNA reads TGTGCCTGGGGAGACAGGGGAAACACCATATATTTT. The chain links TRBV30 to TRBJ1-3, with D tentatively TRBD1 (6 bases). Per germline, CDR1 GTSNPN and CDR2 SVGIG (reference sequence). V was shortened by 5 bases and J by 4 bases, with 9 bases between the two germline ends. This CDR3 is 12 amino acids long.